Sequencing of this T cell receptor (beta chain) was carried out in a study of technical replicates of blood from several donors. Method: immunoSEQ multiplex PCR; TCRdb's copy keeps in-frame clones and lacks some. Seen here are 73,000 or so clones, about 91% observed once, and the top ten hold approximately 0.25%. The CDR3 covers 15 residues. With V trimmed by 2 bases and J by 7 bases, 7 bases remained unmatched. Looked up from germline, CDR1 is LNHDA and CDR2 is SQIVND (reference sequence). The J gene is TRBJ1-5, the V gene TRBV19, with 8 bases identical to TRBD1. Sample: T cells isolated from PBMCs. The TCR sequence derives from a human donor in good health. Here the CDR3 reads CASSIMGTGFQPQHF. CDR3 coding DNA: TGTGCCAGTAGTATAATGGGGACAGGTTTCCAGCCCCAGCATTTT.